Given below is one T cell receptor (beta chain) in context. Its antigen is still unknown. The record originates from a study of immune evolution from preneoplasia to lung adenocarcinoma. General study results and limits: Clonality was highest in normal lung, lower in later-stage lesions apparently.

Here immunoSEQ multiplex PCR was the method, and the copy in TCRdb shows in-frame clones only, minus some. The repertoire consists of roughly 1,700 clones, with about 88% occurring once and the leading ten covering 7% to 9.5%. Germline V gives CDR1 SGDLS, CDR2 YYNGEE. V lost 1 base and J lost 4, with 14 bases in between. This CDR3 is built from 15 residues. Sequencing used FFPE tissue from an adenomatous hyperplasia lung lesion. The sample's subset: atypical adenomatous hyperplasia (AAH), lung preneoplasia. The chain couples TRBV9 to TRBJ2-5; D is possibly TRBD2 (6 bases). The sequence was collected from a donor aged 70 or over with lung adenocarcinoma. Here the CDR3 DNA reads TGTGCCAGCAGCGTATCCGGTGGGGGAGGAGAGACCCAGTACTTC. This codes for CASSVSGGGGETQYF.